Shown below are 18 T cell receptor beta chains from a single sample sequenced in a study of control samples from healthy donors and cancer patients. The method was immunoSEQ multiplex PCR; TCRdb's version includes in-frame clones alone and lacks a portion of them. The data contain roughly 58,000 clones, over 75% of them singletons. The sequenced sample was PBMCs. The receptors shown here come from a woman aged 55-70 years with lung cancer.

This chain uses TRBV7-3 with TRBJ2-5, with D hard to call. The germline V gene encodes CDR1 SGHTA and CDR2 FQGTGA. This CDR3 spans 14 amino acids. Trimming left V 6 bases short and J 0 bases short, with 11 bases between. CDR3 in amino acids: CASRADQYQETQYF. CDR3 coding DNA: TGTGCCAGCAGGGCGGACCAATACCAAGAGACCCAGTACTTC.

The rearrangement links TRBV11-2 to TRBJ1-2; no clear D gene. The CDR3 extends over 15 amino acids. Trimming pared 1 base from V and 1 base from J, leaving 10 bases between. Per the germline V gene, CDR1 is SGHAT and CDR2 is FQNNGV. CDR3 protein: CASSLAANLNYGYTF. Written as DNA, the CDR3 is TGTGCCAGCAGCTTAGCCGCCAATCTTAACTATGGCTACACCTTC.

This clone is categorized as medium-sized (0.01 to 0.1%). The CDR3 DNA sequence: TGCGCCAGCAGCCCCAGCGGGGGGCGCTCCTACGAGCAGTACTTC. It yields the protein CASSPSGGRSYEQYF. V usage is TRBV5-1 and J usage is TRBJ2-7, with TRBD2 identical over 9 bases. From germline, CDR1 is SGHRS and CDR2 YFSETQ. The CDR3 is made up of 15 amino acids. V shed 4 bases, J shed 0 bases, and the junction held 5 bases outside the gene matches. Based on the CDR3 plus reference TRBV5-1 and TRBJ2-7, the full variable domain is KAGVTQTPRYLIKTRGQQVTLSCSPISGHRSVSWYQQTPGQGLQFLFEYFSETQRNKGNFPGRFSGRQFSNSRSEMNVSTLELGDSALYLCASSPSGGRSYEQYFGPGTRLTVT.

This clone appeared once. CDR3 sequence reads: CASSPDSWKDNEQFF. The CDR3 nucleotides are TGTGCCAGCAGTCCGGACAGTTGGAAGGACAATGAGCAGTTCTTC. The chain employs TRBV7-9 and TRBJ2-1; D is possibly TRBD1 (6 bases). Germline V gene sequence: CDR1 SEHNR, CDR2 FQNEAQ (reference sequence). Trimming removed 6 bases from V and 5 bases from J, with 17 bases in between. The CDR3 contains 15 residues. The variable domain in full, completed from reference TRBV7-9 and TRBJ2-1, reads DTGVSQNPRHKITKRGQNVTFRCDPISEHNRLYWYRQTLGQGPEFLTYFQNEAQLEKSRLLSDRFSAERPKGSFSTLEIQRTEQGDSAMYLCASSPDSWKDNEQFFGPGTRLTVL.

The genes are TRBV19 and TRBJ2-1; D is perhaps TRBD2 (5 bases). The V end was cut by 5 bases, the J end by 0 bases, with 11 bases between. This CDR3 contains 15 residues. Germline V lookup: CDR1 LNHDA, CDR2 SQIVND (reference sequence). The CDR3 here is CASSHLEGSYNEQFF. CDR3 nucleotides: TGTGCCAGTAGTCATCTCGAGGGCTCCTACAATGAGCAGTTCTTC.

This clone appeared a single time. The chain links TRBV5-1 to TRBJ2-3; 11 bases match TRBD2. The germline V gene has CDR1 SGHRS and CDR2 YFSETQ. The CDR3 covers 16 residues. Losses at the gene ends were 3 bases for V and 1 base for J; bases not matched to a gene: 4. The CDR3 DNA reads TGCGCCAGCAGCTGGGGGACTAGCGGAGGCACAGATACGCAGTATTTT. As protein: CASSWGTSGGTDTQYF.

The genes are TRBV10-3 and TRBJ2-3; TRBD1 might be the D (6 bases). Germline V CDR1 and CDR2: ENHRY, SYGVKD. The CDR3 has 12 residues. V was trimmed by 9 bases and J by 3 bases, leaving 10 bases between them. In DNA, the CDR3 is TGTGCCATAGGGGGTGGTACAGATACGCAGTATTTT. Amino acid sequence: CAIGGGTDTQYF.

This CDR3 reads CAINGQGISYYGYTF. As DNA, the CDR3 is TGTGCCATCAACGGACAGGGAATAAGTTACTATGGCTACACCTTC. The V and J genes are TRBV10-3 and TRBJ1-2; 8 bases match TRBD1. The CDR3 covers 15 residues. J was trimmed by 3 bases and V by 7 bases; bases with no gene match: 10. CDR1 and CDR2 from the germline V gene are ENHRY and SYGVKD.

In its sample, this clone was seen a few times. The chain carries TRBV7-3 and TRBJ1-6; D gene uncertain. V shed 2 bases and J shed 7 bases, with 9 bases lying between them. From germline, CDR1 is SGHTA and CDR2 FQGTGA. The CDR3 has 14 residues. CDR3 protein: CASSLGSRNSPLHF. Here the CDR3 DNA reads TGTGCCAGCAGCTTAGGTAGTAGGAATTCACCCCTCCACTTT. The entire variable domain, with the rest obtained from reference TRBV7-3 and TRBJ1-6, is as follows: GAGVSQTPSNKVTEKGKYVELRCDPISGHTALYWYRQSLGQGPEFLIYFQGTGAADDSGLPNDRFFAVRPEGSVSTLKIQRTERGDSAVYLCASSLGSRNSPLHFGNGTRLTVT.

The chain carries TRBV6-5 and TRBJ1-2, with D unclear. Germline V CDR1 and CDR2: MNHEY, SVGAGI. V was pared by 6 bases and J by 1 base, with 9 bases between. This CDR3 region has 13 residues. CDR3 sequence: CASSSGSNYGYTF. CDR3 in DNA: TGTGCCAGCAGCTCAGGCAGTAACTATGGCTACACCTTC.

This clone was found once. V usage is TRBV6-2 or TRBV6-3 and J usage is TRBJ1-2; perhaps TRBD1 as D (5 bases). The germline V and J ends were trimmed by 5 bases and 4 bases, with 17 bases remaining between them. This CDR3 spans 15 amino acids. CDR1 and CDR2 (germline): MNHEY, SVGEGT. CDR3 residues: CASSNGGRVGYGYTF. Here the CDR3 DNA reads TGTGCCAGCAGTAACGGGGGACGGGTCGGCTATGGCTACACCTTC.

The V gene is TRBV6-5, the J gene TRBJ2-2, with 9 bases matching TRBD1. J lost 3 bases, V lost 5 bases, and 4 bases had no gene match. Germline loops: CDR1 MNHEY, CDR2 SVGAGI. The length of the CDR3 is 15 residues. As DNA, the CDR3 is TGTGCCAGCAGTCTACAGGGGGCGGACACCGGGGAGCTGTTTTTT. Translating it yields CASSLQGADTGELFF.

V and J are TRBV9 and TRBJ2-5, with 14 bases aligning to TRBD2. This CDR3 is 18 amino acids long. Germline CDR1 SGDLS, CDR2 YYNGEE. Germline trimming cut 0 bases from V and 2 bases from J; bases unmatched to any gene: 6. This CDR3 is CASSVAGGLAGGQETQYF. Here the CDR3 DNA reads TGTGCCAGCAGCGTAGCGGGCGGACTAGCGGGGGGTCAAGAGACCCAGTACTTC.

As concerns this clone: The conserved final phenylalanine or tryptophan is absent from the CDR3, which likely points to a read error. The DNA is left out, because the CDR3 cannot be placed on it with certainty; the CDR3 is given as TCRdb lists it. The rearrangement uses TRBV7-3 and TRBJ2-6; the table calls TRBD1, which could not be checked here. The CDR3 is 9 residues long, counting both termini. Germline CDR1 is SGHTA and CDR2 is FQGTGA. The CDR3: CASSLKLRG.

The chain couples TRBV2 to TRBJ2-1, with D possibly being TRBD2 (5 bases). The germline CDR1 and CDR2 sequences are SNHLY and FYNNEI. V lost 3 bases, J lost 0 bases, and 12 bases lay in between. CDR3 length equals 16 residues. In DNA form, the CDR3 reads TGTGCCAGCAGTGAGCGGTCGGGGAGCTCCTACAATGAGCAGTTCTTC. Protein product: CASSERSGSSYNEQFF.

This sequence joins TRBV7-9 and TRBJ1-4; unclear D gene. In germline, CDR1 is SEHNR, CDR2 FQNEAQ (reference sequence). The CDR3 sequence is 15 residues long. V was shortened by 1 base and J by 3 bases, with 9 bases between the two germline ends. The CDR3: CASSLVESSNEKLFF. The CDR3, as DNA: TGTGCCAGCAGCTTAGTTGAGTCCTCTAATGAAAAACTGTTTTTT.

The V gene is TRBV2, the J gene TRBJ1-3; D is unresolved. The CDR3 covers 16 residues. Trimming pared 4 bases from V and 1 base from J, leaving 14 bases between. CDR1 is SNHLY, CDR2 FYNNEI, per germline. DNA for the CDR3: TGTGCCAGCAGTGGGATGGGCTTAGGATCTGGAAACACCATATATTTT. Amino acids: CASSGMGLGSGNTIYF.

A few counts support this clone. This chain joins TRBV7-9 and TRBJ1-6; weak D call: TRBD1 (5 bases). The CDR3 has 15 amino acids. The germline V gene has CDR1 SEHNR and CDR2 FQNEAQ (reference sequence). Between the trimmed V and J ends, which lost 1 base and 7 bases, there was a span of 11 bases. The CDR3 sequence is CASSLGGAGNSPLHF. The CDR3 DNA follows: TGTGCCAGCAGCTTAGGAGGGGCAGGGAATTCACCCCTCCACTTT.